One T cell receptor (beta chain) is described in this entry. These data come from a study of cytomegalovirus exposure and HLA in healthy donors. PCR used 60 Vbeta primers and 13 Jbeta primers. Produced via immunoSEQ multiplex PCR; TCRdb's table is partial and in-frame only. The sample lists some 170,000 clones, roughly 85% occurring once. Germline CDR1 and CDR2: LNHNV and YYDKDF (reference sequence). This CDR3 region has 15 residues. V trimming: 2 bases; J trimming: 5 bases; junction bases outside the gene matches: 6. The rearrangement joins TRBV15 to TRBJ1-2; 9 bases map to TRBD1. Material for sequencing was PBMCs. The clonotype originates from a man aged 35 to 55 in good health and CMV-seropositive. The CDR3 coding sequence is TGTGCCACCAGCAGAAGACAGGGGGGTTTATATGGCTACACCTTC. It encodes CATSRRQGGLYGYTF.